Each of the 7 T cell receptor beta chains below was sequenced from the same sample in a study of beta chain features in type 1 diabetes. Investigators reverse transcribed all isolated RNA, so they sequenced expressed TCRB transcripts. TCRdb's table, derived via immunoSEQ multiplex PCR, lists solely in-frame clones and lacks some. The data show 300,000 to 350,000 clones, around 7.6% seen once. Sequenced input: central memory CD4+ T cells from blood. These receptors were collected from a young woman in good health.

The chain employs TRBV5-4 and TRBJ2-5; 9 nucleotides match TRBD1. The germline V gene encodes CDR1 SGHNT and CDR2 YYREEE (reference sequence). Trimming cost V 4 bases and J 2 bases; bases outside gene matches: 3. The CDR3 runs to 14 residues. The CDR3 sequence: CASSATGGQETQYF. CDR3 nucleotides: TGTGCCAGCAGCGCGACAGGGGGGCAAGAGACCCAGTACTTC. Complete variable domain (other parts from reference TRBV5-4 and TRBJ2-5): ETGVTQSPTHLIKTRGQQVTLRCSSQSGHNTVSWYQQALGQGPQFIFQYYREEENGRGNFPPRFSGLQFPNYSSELNVNALELDDSALYLCASSATGGQETQYFGPGTRLLVL.

This clone was seen a few times. The chain uses TRBV6-6 and TRBJ1-5, with 8 bases that match TRBD1. Germline-derived CDR1 and CDR2 are MNHNY and SVGAGI (reference sequence). The CDR3 totals 15 residues. The J segment lost 8 bases and the V segment lost 2 bases, leaving 8 bases of the junction unmatched. The CDR3 loop is CASSYLTGGGKPQHF. The CDR3 bases are TGTGCCAGCAGTTACCTTACAGGGGGAGGAAAGCCCCAGCATTTT.

This clone was recorded many times. This chain joins TRBV10-3 and TRBJ2-7; the match to TRBD2 covers 8 bases. The CDR3 contains 14 residues. V lost 6 bases, J lost 5 bases, and 9 bases stayed unmatched. Germline V gene data show CDR1 as ENHRY and CDR2 as SYGVKD. CDR3 coding DNA: TGTGCCATCAGCCCGAGCGGGAGTGGACACGAGCAGTACTTC. Translating gives CAISPSGSGHEQYF.

This clone was detected only a few times. The chain couples TRBV5-1 to TRBJ2-1, with D unclear. V was cut by 0 bases and J by 4 bases, with 2 bases left in between. The CDR3 covers 12 residues. Per the germline V gene, CDR1 is SGHRS and CDR2 is YFSETQ. This CDR3 is CASSLDYNEQFF. DNA of the CDR3: TGCGCCAGCAGCTTGGATTACAATGAGCAGTTCTTC.

CDR3 DNA sequence: TGCGCCAGCAGCCTCGACCACAATGAGCAGTTCTTC. Residues: CASSLDHNEQFF. The gene calls are TRBV5-1 and TRBJ2-1; D unresolved. Germline lookup yields CDR1 SGHRS and CDR2 YFSETQ. V lost 4 bases, J lost 5 bases, and 7 bases lay in between. This CDR3 region has 12 residues.

This CDR3 reads CASTQGQGNYGYTF. The CDR3 bases are TGTGCCAGCACCCAAGGACAGGGGAACTATGGCTACACCTTC. The chain carries TRBV28 and TRBJ1-2, with 9 bases that match TRBD1. The ends lost 7 bases at V and 2 bases at J; junction bases unmatched: 5. This CDR3 has 14 residues. The germline V gene has CDR1 MDHEN and CDR2 SYDVKM.

The chain has TRBV7-9 and TRBJ2-1; D not certain. From germline, CDR1 is SEHNR and CDR2 FQNEAQ (reference sequence). The CDR3 is 11 residues long. V was shortened by 5 bases and J by 7 bases, with 6 bases between the two germline ends. CDR3 protein: CASSEWNEQFF. As DNA, the CDR3 is TGTGCCAGCAGCGAGTGGAATGAGCAGTTCTTC.